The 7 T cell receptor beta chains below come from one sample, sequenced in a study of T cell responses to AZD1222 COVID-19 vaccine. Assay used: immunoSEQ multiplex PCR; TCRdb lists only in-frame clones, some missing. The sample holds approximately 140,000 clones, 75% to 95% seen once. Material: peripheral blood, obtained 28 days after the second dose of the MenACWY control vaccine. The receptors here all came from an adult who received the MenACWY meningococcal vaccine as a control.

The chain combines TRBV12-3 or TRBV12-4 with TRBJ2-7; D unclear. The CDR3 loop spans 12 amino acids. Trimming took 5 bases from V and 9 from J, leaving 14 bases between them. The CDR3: CASSPSTGGQYF. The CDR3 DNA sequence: TGTGCCAGCAGTCCGTCGACTGGCGGGCAGTACTTC.

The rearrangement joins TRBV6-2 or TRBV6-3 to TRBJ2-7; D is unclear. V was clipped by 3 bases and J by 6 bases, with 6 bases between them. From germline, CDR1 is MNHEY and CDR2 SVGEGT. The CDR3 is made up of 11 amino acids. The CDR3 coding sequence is TGTGCCAGCAGTTATAGCCGCGAGCAGTACTTC. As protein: CASSYSREQYF.

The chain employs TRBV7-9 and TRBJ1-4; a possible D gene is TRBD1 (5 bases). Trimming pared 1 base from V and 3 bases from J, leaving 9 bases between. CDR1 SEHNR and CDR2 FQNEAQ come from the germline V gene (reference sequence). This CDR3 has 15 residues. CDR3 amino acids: CASSLDGGPNEKLFF. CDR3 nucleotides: TGTGCCAGCAGCTTAGACGGGGGTCCTAATGAAAAACTGTTTTTT.

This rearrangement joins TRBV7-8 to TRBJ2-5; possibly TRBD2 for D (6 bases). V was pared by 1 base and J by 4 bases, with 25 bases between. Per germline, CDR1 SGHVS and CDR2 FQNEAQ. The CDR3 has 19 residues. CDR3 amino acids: CASSLVWLGRETSRETQYF. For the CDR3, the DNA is TGTGCCAGCAGCTTAGTTTGGCTGGGTCGGGAGACCTCCCGAGAGACCCAGTACTTC.

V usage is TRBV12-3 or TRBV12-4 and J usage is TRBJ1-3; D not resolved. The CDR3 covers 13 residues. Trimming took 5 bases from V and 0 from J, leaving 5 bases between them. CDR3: CASSVGSGNTIYF. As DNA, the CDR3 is TGTGCCAGCAGTGTGGGCTCTGGAAACACCATATATTTT.

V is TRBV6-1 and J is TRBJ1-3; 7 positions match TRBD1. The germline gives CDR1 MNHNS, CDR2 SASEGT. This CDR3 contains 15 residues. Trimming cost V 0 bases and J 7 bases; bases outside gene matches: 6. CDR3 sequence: CASSEAATGYNTIYF. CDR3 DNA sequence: TGTGCCAGCAGTGAAGCTGCGACAGGGTACAACACCATATATTTT.

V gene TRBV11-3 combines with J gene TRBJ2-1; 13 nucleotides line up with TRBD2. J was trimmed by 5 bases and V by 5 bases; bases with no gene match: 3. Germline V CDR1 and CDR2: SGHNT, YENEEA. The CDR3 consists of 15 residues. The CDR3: CASSQGLAGNNEQFF. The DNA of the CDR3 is TGTGCCAGCAGCCAGGGACTAGCGGGGAACAATGAGCAGTTCTTC.